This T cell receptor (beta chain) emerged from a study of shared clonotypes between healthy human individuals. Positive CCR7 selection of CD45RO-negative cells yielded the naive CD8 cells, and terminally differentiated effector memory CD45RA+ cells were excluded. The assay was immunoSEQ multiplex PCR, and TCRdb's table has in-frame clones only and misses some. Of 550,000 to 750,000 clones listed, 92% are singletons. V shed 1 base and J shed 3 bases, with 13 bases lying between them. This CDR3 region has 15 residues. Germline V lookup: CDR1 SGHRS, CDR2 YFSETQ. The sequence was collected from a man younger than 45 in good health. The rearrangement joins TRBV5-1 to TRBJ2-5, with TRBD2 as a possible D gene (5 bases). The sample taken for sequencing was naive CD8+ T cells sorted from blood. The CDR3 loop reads CASSLLPGTKETQYF. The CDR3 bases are TGCGCCAGCAGCTTGCTTCCGGGAACCAAAGAGACCCAGTACTTC.